The clone carrying this TCR beta chain was seen just once. Its antigen is not known. Profiling relied on immunoSEQ multiplex PCR, and the TCRdb table lists in-frame clones only, not all of them. This sample carries 150,000 to 200,000 clones, about 90% of them seen once, and the ten largest clones take around 0.99%. These data are taken from a study of T cell responses to AZD1222 COVID-19 vaccine. Overall study results and limits: The repertoires were collected only after the peak T cell response.

Germline values: CDR1 SGHTA, CDR2 FQGNSA. The CDR3 runs 14 residues. V was shortened by 5 bases and J by 5 bases, with 15 bases between the two germline ends. The source of this sequence is an adult who received the AZD1222 COVID-19 vaccine. The source was peripheral blood, collected 28 days after the second AZD1222 dose. The rearrangement joins TRBV7-2 to TRBJ1-2; D uncertain. The CDR3 spells CASSASGPSYGYTF. The CDR3 DNA follows: TGTGCCAGCAGCGCTTCCGGGCCCTCTTATGGCTACACCTTC.